The clone carrying this TCR beta chain was seen a handful of times. The antigen is not known. TCRdb ran MiXCR on the 5' RACE reads and lists one entry per CDR3 protein. The repertoire consists of more than 300,000 distinct CDR3 sequences, with roughly 13% occurring once and the leading ten covering 20% to 25%. This sample stems from a study of T-cell memory formation after mild COVID-19. Study-level information: In these data, TCR clusters were largely donor specific. Broader study findings: Cross-reactive memory apparently joined, as some responding clones appeared in pre-infection memory. Mainly in CM and EM were contracting CD4+ clones; CD8+ were in EMRA. The study found balanced CD4/CD8 in clones contracting day 15 to 85 and a CD4+ lean in later expanders.

The sample consisted of PBMCs or a T cell subset sorted from them (not recorded which). The sequence was obtained from a man between 18 and 29 years old who had mild COVID-19 (a few samples of this study predate the infection). Cell type and time point are not known.

CDR3 DNA sequence: TGTGCCAGCAGCTTTTCGGCATCCGATCAGCCCCAGCATTTT. It encodes CASSFSASDQPQHF. V gene TRBV7-2 combines with J gene TRBJ1-5; D unresolved. The CDR3 has 14 residues. From germline, CDR1 is SGHTA and CDR2 FQGNSA. The V and J ends lost 3 bases and 5 bases respectively, with 11 bases between them.